Sequencing of this T cell receptor beta chain was carried out in a study of post-analysis software for immune sequencing data. The study, taken as a whole, reports: Controls showed lower frequencies than patients for roughly five TRBV segments, and TRBV5-6, TRBV5-1 and TRBV20-1 were among these.

Regarding this clonotype: Its cognate antigen is unknown.

Unique molecular identifiers were carried by the TCR beta cDNA libraries. Each CDR3 protein is one row after TCRdb ran MiXCR on the PCR reads. The sample yields approximately 690,000 distinct CDR3 sequences, approximately 59% seen once. CDR1 and CDR2 (germline): DFQATT, SNEGSKA (reference sequence). This CDR3 has 13 residues. Trimming shortened V by 6 bases and J by 6 bases, and 17 bases separated the two germline ends. The V gene is TRBV20-1, the J gene TRBJ1-2; tentatively, D is TRBD1 (6 bases). This sequence was found in a girl aged 2-9 years with multiple sclerosis. The sample comprised blood. This chain's CDR3 is CSATGAGTHGYTF. CDR3 nucleotides: TGCAGTGCCACGGGGGCAGGTACACATGGCTACACCTTC.